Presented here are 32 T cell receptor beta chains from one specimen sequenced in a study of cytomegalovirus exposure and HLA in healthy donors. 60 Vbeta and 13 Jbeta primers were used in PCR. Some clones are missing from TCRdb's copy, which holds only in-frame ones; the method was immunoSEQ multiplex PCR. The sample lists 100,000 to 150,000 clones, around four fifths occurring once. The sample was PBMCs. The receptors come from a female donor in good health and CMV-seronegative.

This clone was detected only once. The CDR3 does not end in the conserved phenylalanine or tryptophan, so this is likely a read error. As DNA, the CDR3 is TGCGCCAGCAGCTTGAATGGGGAGAACACTGAAGCTTTCGTT. It codes for CASSLNGENTEAFV. The gene calls are TRBV5-1 and TRBJ1-1; no definite D call. Germline V gene data show CDR1 as SGHRS and CDR2 as YFSETQ. The V end lost 1 base, the J end lost 1 base, and 8 bases lay between the germline ends. This CDR3 region has 14 residues.

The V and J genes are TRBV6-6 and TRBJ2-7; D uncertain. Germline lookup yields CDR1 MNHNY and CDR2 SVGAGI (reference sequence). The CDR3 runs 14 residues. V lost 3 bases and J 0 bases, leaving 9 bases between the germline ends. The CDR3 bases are TGTGCCAGCAGTTATCAGTTAAACTCCTACGAGCAGTACTTC. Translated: CASSYQLNSYEQYF.

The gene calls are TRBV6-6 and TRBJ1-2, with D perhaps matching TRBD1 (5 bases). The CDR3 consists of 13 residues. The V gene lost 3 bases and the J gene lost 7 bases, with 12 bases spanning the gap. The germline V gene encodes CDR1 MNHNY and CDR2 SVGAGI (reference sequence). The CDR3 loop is CASSYPGLSGYTF. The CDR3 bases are TGTGCCAGCAGTTATCCAGGGCTGAGTGGCTACACCTTC.

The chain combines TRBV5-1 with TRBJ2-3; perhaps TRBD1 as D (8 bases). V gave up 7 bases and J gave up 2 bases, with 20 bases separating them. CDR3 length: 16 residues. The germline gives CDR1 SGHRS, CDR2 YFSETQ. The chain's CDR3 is CASGTTRQGNTDTQYF. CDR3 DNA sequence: TGCGCCAGCGGGACTACTAGACAGGGGAACACAGATACGCAGTATTTT.

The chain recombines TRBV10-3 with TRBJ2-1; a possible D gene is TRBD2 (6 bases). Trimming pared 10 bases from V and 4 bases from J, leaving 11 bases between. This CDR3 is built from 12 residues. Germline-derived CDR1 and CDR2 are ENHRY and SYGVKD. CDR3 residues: CATSGLYNEQFF. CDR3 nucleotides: TGTGCCACTTCGGGACTGTACAATGAGCAGTTCTTC.

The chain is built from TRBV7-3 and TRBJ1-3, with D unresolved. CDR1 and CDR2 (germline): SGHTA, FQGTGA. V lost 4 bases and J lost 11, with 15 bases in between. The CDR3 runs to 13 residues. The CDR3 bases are TGTGCCAGCAGCTCGTCCAGTGAATCCGCCATATATTTT. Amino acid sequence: CASSSSSESAIYF.

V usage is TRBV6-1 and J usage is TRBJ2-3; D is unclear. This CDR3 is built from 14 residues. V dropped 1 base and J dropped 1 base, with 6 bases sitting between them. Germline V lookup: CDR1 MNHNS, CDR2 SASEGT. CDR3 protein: CASSEDYRTDTQYF. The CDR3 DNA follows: TGTGCCAGCAGTGAAGACTATCGCACAGATACGCAGTATTTT.

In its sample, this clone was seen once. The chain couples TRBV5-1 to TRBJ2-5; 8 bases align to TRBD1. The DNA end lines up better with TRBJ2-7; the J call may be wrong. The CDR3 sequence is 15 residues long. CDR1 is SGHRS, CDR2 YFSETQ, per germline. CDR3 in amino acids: CASSLGTGISYEQYF. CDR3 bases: TGCGCCAGCAGCTTGGGGACAGGGATTTCCTACGAGCAGTACTTC.

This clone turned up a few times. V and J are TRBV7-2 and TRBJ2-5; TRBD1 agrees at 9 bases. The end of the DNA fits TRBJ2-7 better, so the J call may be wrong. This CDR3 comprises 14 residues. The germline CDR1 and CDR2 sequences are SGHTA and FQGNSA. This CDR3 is CASSFRTGDSEQYF. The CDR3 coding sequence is TGTGCCAGCAGCTTCCGGACAGGGGACTCCGAGCAGTACTTC.

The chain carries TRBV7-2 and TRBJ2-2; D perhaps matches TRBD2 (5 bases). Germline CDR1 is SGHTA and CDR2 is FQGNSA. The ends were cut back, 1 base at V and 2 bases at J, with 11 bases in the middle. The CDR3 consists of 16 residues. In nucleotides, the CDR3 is TGTGCCAGCAGCTTAGTTGGAGGCCGCAACACCGGGGAGCTGTTTTTT. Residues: CASSLVGGRNTGELFF.

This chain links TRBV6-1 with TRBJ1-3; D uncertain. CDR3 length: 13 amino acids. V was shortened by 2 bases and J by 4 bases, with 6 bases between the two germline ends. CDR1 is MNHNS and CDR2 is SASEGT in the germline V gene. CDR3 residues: CASSENSGNTIYF. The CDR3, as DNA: TGTGCCAGCAGTGAAAACTCCGGAAACACCATATATTTT.

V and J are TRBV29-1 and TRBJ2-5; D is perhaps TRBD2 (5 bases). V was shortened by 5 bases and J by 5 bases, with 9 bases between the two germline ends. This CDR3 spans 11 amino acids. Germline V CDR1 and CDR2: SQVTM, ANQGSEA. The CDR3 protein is CSVLAGETQYF. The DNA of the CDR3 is TGCAGCGTTCTAGCCGGGGAGACCCAGTACTTC.

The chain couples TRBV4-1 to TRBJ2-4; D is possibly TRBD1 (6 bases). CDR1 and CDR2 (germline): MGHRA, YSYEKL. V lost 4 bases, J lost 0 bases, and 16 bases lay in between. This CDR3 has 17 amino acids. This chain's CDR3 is CASSLYYGQLAKNIQYF. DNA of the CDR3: TGCGCCAGCAGCCTATATTACGGACAGCTAGCCAAAAACATTCAGTACTTC.

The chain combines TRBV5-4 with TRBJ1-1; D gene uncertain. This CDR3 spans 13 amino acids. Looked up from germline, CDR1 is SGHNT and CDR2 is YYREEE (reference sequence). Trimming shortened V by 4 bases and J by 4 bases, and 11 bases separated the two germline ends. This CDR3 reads CASSTRQGTEAFF. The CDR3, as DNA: TGTGCCAGCAGCACGAGACAAGGCACTGAAGCTTTCTTT.

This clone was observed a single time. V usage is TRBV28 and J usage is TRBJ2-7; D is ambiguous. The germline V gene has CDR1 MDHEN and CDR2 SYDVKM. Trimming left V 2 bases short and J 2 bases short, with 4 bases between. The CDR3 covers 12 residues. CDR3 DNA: TGTGCCAGCAGTTTAACTGCCTACGAGCAGTACTTC. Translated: CASSLTAYEQYF.

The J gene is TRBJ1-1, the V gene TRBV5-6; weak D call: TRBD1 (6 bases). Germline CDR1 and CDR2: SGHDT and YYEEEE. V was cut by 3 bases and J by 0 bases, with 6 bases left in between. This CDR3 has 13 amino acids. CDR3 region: CASSWTVNTEAFF. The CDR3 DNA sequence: TGTGCCAGCAGCTGGACAGTGAACACTGAAGCTTTCTTT.

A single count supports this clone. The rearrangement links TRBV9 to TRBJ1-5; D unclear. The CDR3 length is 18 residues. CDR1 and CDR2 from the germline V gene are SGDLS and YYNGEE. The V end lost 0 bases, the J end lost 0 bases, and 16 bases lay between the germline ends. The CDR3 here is CASSVGGLDGYSNQPQHF. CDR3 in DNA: TGTGCCAGCAGCGTAGGAGGCCTTGATGGATATAGCAATCAGCCCCAGCATTTT.

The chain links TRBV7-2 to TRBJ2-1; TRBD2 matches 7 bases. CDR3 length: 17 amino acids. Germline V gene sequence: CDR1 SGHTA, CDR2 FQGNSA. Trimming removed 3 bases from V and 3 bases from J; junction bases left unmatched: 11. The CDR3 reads CASSFGNGEGLYNEQFF. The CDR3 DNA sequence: TGTGCCAGCAGCTTCGGGAACGGGGAGGGCCTCTACAATGAGCAGTTCTTC. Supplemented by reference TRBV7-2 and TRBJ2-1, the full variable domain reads GAGVSQSPSNKVTEKGKDVELRCDPISGHTALYWYRQSLGQGLEFLIYFQGNSAPDKSGLPSDRFSAERTGGSVSTLTIQRTQQEDSAVYLCASSFGNGEGLYNEQFFGPGTRLTVL.

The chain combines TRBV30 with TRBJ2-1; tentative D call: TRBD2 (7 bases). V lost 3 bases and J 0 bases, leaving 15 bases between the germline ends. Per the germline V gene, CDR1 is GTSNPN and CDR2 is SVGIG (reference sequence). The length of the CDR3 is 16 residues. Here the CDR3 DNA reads TGTGCCTGGAGCCGTCGGGGAGGGGGCTCCTACAATGAGCAGTTCTTC. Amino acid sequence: CAWSRRGGGSYNEQFF.

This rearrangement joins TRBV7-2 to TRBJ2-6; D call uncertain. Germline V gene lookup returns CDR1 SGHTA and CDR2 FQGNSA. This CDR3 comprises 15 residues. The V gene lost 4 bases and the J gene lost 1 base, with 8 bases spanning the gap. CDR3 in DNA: TGTGCCAGCAGCTCCGAGGCTTCTGGGGCCAACGTCCTGACTTTC. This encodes CASSSEASGANVLTF.

Here the CDR3 DNA reads TGTGCCAGTTTAGATACCGGGACAGGGACCCGCGGGGAGCTGTTTTTT. Translating gives CASLDTGTGTRGELFF. V and J are TRBV25-1 and TRBJ2-2, with TRBD1 matching over 9 bases. This CDR3 spans 16 amino acids. Germline-derived CDR1 and CDR2 are MGHDK and SYGVNS. V lost 9 bases to trimming and J lost 7 bases; unmatched junction nucleotides: 15.

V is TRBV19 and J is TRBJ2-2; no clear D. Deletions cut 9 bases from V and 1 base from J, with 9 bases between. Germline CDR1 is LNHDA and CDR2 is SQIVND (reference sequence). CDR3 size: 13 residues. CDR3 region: CASQVGNTGELFF. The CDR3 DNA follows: TGTGCCAGCCAGGTCGGGAACACCGGGGAGCTGTTTTTT.

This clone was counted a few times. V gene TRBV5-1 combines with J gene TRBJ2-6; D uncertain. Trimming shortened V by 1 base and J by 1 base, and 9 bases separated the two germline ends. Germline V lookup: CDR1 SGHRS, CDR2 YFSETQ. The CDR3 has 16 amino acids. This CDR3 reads CASSLYPESGANVLTF. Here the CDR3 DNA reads TGCGCCAGCAGCTTGTATCCGGAGTCTGGGGCCAACGTCCTGACTTTC.

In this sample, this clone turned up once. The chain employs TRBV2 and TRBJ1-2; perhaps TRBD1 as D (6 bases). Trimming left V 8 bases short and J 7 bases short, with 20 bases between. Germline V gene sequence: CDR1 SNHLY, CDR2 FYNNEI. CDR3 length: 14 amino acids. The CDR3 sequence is CASGKQGRGSGYTF. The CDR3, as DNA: TGTGCCAGCGGGAAACAGGGCCGAGGATCTGGCTACACCTTC. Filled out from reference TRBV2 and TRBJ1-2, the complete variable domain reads EPEVTQTPSHQVTQMGQEVILRCVPISNHLYFYWYRQILGQKVEFLVSFYNNEISEKSEIFDDQFSVERPDGSNFTLKIRSTKLEDSAMYFCASGKQGRGSGYTFGSGTRLTVV.

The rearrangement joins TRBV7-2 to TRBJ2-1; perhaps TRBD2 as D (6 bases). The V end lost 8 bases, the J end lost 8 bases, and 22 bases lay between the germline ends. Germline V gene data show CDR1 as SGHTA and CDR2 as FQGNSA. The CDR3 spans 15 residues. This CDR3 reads CASWEEAGLFHEQFF. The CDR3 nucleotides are TGTGCCAGCTGGGAGGAGGCAGGGCTTTTCCATGAGCAGTTCTTC. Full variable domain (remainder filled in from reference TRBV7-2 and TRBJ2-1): GAGVSQSPSNKVTEKGKDVELRCDPISGHTALYWYRQSLGQGLEFLIYFQGNSAPDKSGLPSDRFSAERTGGSVSTLTIQRTQQEDSAVYLCASWEEAGLFHEQFFGPGTRLTVL.

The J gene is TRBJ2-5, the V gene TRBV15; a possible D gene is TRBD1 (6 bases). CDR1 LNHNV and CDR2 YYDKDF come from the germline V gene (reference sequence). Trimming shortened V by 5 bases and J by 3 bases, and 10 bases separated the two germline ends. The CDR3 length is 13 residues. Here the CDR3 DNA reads TGTGCCACCAGCGGGAGACAGGAAGAGACCCAGTACTTC. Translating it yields CATSGRQEETQYF.

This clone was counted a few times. The CDR3 here is CASRRGQGPLYGYTF. DNA of the CDR3: TGTGCCAGCAGAAGGGGACAGGGGCCGTTATATGGCTACACCTTC. The chain couples TRBV6-5 to TRBJ1-2; TRBD1 agrees at 10 bases. The CDR3 contains 15 residues. V was clipped by 6 bases and J by 5 bases; unmatched bases: 9. Germline loops: CDR1 MNHEY, CDR2 SVGAGI.

The CDR3 coding sequence is TGTGCCAGCAGCTTCAGGGGTTACGAGCAGTACTTC. It is translated as CASSFRGYEQYF. The rearrangement uses TRBV13 and TRBJ2-7; D may be TRBD1 (6 bases). CDR1 is PRHDT, CDR2 FYEKMQ, per germline (reference sequence). This CDR3 has 12 residues. V gave up 3 bases and J gave up 4 bases, with 7 bases separating them.

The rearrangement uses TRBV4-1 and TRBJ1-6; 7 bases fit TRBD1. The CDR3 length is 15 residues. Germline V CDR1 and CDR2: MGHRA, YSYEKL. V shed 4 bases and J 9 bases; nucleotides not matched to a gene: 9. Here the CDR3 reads CASSPVGQSRSPLHF. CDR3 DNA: TGCGCCAGCAGCCCGGTGGGACAGAGTCGTTCACCCCTCCACTTT.

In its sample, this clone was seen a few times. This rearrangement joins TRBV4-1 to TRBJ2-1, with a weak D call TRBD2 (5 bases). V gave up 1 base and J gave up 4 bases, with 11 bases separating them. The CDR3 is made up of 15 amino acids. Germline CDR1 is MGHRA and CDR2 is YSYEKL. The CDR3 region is CASSQVQRSYNEQFF. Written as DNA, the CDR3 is TGCGCCAGCAGCCAAGTACAGCGGTCTTACAATGAGCAGTTCTTC.

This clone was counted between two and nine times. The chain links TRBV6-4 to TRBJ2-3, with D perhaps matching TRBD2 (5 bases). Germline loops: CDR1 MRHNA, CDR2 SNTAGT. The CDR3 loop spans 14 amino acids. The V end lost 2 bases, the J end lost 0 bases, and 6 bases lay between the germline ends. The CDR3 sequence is CASSDSGSTDTQYF. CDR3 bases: TGTGCCAGCAGTGACAGCGGTAGCACAGATACGCAGTATTTT.

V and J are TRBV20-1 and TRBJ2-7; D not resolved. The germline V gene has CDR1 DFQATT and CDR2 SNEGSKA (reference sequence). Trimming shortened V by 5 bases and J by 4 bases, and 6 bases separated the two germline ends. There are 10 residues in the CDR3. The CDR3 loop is CSAPQYEQYF. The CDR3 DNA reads TGCAGTGCTCCCCAATACGAGCAGTACTTC.